This entry lists 17 T cell receptor beta chains sequenced from one sample in a study of T cell repertoires in cytomegalovirus infection. The antigens for these receptors are not known. TCRdb independently ran MiXCR on the reads; one entry per CDR3 protein. The sample lists 95,000 to 150,000 distinct CDR3 sequences; 25% to 35% were seen once. Sequenced material: CD8+ T cells from cultured PBMCs, taken from culture after CMV antigen stimulation. The receptors stem from a human donor in good health (CMV status not recorded). Some clones in this sample may be carry-over from other donors' samples.

CDR3 region: CASSRTGLNEQYF. In nucleotides, the CDR3 is TGTGCCAGCAGCCGGACAGGGTTGAACGAGCAGTACTTC. The chain uses TRBV4-2 and TRBJ2-7; TRBD1 agrees at 8 bases. The trim removed 4 bases at V and 5 bases at J, leaving 4 bases unmatched. Per germline, CDR1 LGHNA and CDR2 YNFKEQ. The CDR3 covers 13 residues.

Many counts were recorded for this clonotype. The gene calls are TRBV7-9 and TRBJ1-4; the D is unclear. Trimming took off 5 bases at V and 13 bases at J, with 17 bases between the two ends. This CDR3 comprises 13 residues. Germline V gives CDR1 SEHNR, CDR2 FQNEAQ (reference sequence). The CDR3 region has the DNA TGTGCCAGCAGCCCGGGGAGGCCACGGGGACTGTTTTTT. Protein product: CASSPGRPRGLFF.

This clonotype came up a few times. The chain is built from TRBV10-3 and TRBJ1-1; D might be TRBD1 (6 bases). CDR3 length: 15 amino acids. The germline V and J ends were trimmed by 3 bases and 1 base, with 12 bases remaining between them. Germline CDR1 and CDR2: ENHRY and SYGVKD. The CDR3 DNA reads TGTGCCATCAGTGAAGTTAAGGGGGGGAACACTGAAGCTTTCTTT. Encoded protein: CAISEVKGGNTEAFF.

V is TRBV4-3 and J is TRBJ2-6; TRBD1 agrees at 8 bases. This CDR3 spans 16 amino acids. Germline CDR1 and CDR2: LGHNA and YSLEER. V was pared by 5 bases and J by 2 bases, with 5 bases of the junction left unmatched. CDR3 residues: CASSGQGAAGANVLTF. The CDR3, as DNA: TGCGCCAGCAGCGGACAGGGCGCAGCTGGGGCCAACGTCCTGACTTTC.

The genes are TRBV7-9 and TRBJ2-1; 9 bases align to TRBD2. V lost 4 bases, J lost 12 bases, and 16 bases stayed unmatched. Per the germline V gene, CDR1 is SEHNR and CDR2 is FQNEAQ (reference sequence). The CDR3 has 16 amino acids. The CDR3 reads CASSSAQTSGRQVQFF. The DNA for the CDR3 is TGTGCCAGCAGCTCCGCTCAGACTAGCGGACGCCAGGTGCAGTTCTTC.

Regarding this clonotype: A clone one base away is much larger, so this may be a read error. Without the conserved terminal phenylalanine or tryptophan, this CDR3 likely stems from a read error. V gene TRBV6-6 combines with J gene TRBJ2-1; 11 bases are shared with TRBD2. V lost 9 bases and J lost 4; bases outside the gene matches: 5. The CDR3 extends over 14 amino acids. Germline-derived CDR1 and CDR2 are MNHNY and SVGAGI (reference sequence). CDR3 sequence (DNA): TGTGCCAGTACTAGCGGGGGTGGGTACAATGAGCAGTTCCTC. The encoded protein is CASTSGGGYNEQFL.

This clonotype was recorded at least ten times. The chain has TRBV4-1 and TRBJ2-7; D is unclear. Deletions cut 1 base from V and 8 bases from J, with 12 bases between. Germline V gene sequence: CDR1 MGHRA, CDR2 YSYEKL. This CDR3 contains 13 residues. This chain's CDR3 is CASSQVLSLKQYF. The CDR3 DNA follows: TGCGCCAGCAGCCAAGTGTTATCCCTGAAGCAGTACTTC.

This clonotype appeared a few times. The chain has TRBV6-2 or TRBV6-3 and TRBJ1-2; TRBD1 is a possible D gene (5 bases). The CDR3 runs 14 residues. Germline V gene lookup returns CDR1 MNHEY and CDR2 SVGEGT. V was shortened by 0 bases and J by 6 bases, with 11 bases between the two germline ends. CDR3 bases: TGTGCCAGCAGTTACTCGAAGGGACCCCATGGCTACACCTTC. Translated, it gives CASSYSKGPHGYTF.

In its sample, this clonotype was seen a few times. The chain recombines TRBV11-1 with TRBJ2-3; the D call may be TRBD1 or TRBD2 (5 bases each). Germline V gene data show CDR1 as SGHAT and CDR2 as FQDESV (reference sequence). Trimming removed 6 bases at V and 2 bases at J, with 18 bases between. This CDR3 comprises 16 residues. CDR3 sequence reads: CASRPLGRDDTDTQYF. CDR3 bases: TGTGCCAGCAGACCCCTGGGCAGGGACGACACAGATACGCAGTATTTT.

Ten or more counts support this clonotype. The rearrangement uses TRBV7-8 and TRBJ1-5, with a weak D call TRBD1 (5 bases). With 1 base removed from V and 4 bases from J, the gap between germline ends came to 14 bases. The CDR3 loop spans 16 amino acids. Germline values: CDR1 SGHVS, CDR2 FQNEAQ. The CDR3 reads CASSLVRQHGNQPQHF. CDR3 DNA: TGTGCCAGCAGCTTAGTCCGACAGCACGGGAATCAGCCCCAGCATTTT.

This clonotype was recorded a few times. The chain has TRBV4-2 and TRBJ1-1; tentatively, D is TRBD1 (6 bases). CDR3 size: 14 residues. The ends were cut back, 1 base at V and 6 bases at J, with 12 bases in the middle. The germline CDR1 and CDR2 sequences are LGHNA and YNFKEQ. CDR3 amino acids: CASSQASGGSEAFF. CDR3 nucleotide sequence: TGTGCCAGCAGCCAAGCCTCCGGGGGCTCTGAAGCTTTCTTT.

This clonotype occurred many times. The chain carries TRBV7-2 and TRBJ2-3; no clear D gene. CDR3 length: 14 amino acids. V was shortened by 0 bases and J by 5 bases, with 9 bases between the two germline ends. Germline CDR1 is SGHTA and CDR2 is FQGNSA. CDR3 in DNA: TGTGCCAGCAGCTTAGCGCTGGGTGGAGATACGCAGTATTTT. It specifies CASSLALGGDTQYF.

This clonotype was counted many times. The chain combines TRBV7-8 with TRBJ1-1; D gene unclear. In germline, CDR1 is SGHVS, CDR2 FQNEAQ. CDR3 length: 15 residues. With 5 bases removed from V and 1 base from J, the gap between germline ends came to 14 bases. This CDR3 reads CASSGYRFGNTEAFF. CDR3 DNA sequence: TGTGCCAGCAGCGGCTACAGATTTGGGAACACTGAAGCTTTCTTT.

This clonotype occurred a few times. This chain uses TRBV7-6 with TRBJ2-2; 9 bases fit TRBD2. The CDR3 has 18 amino acids. V was clipped by 1 base and J by 6 bases; unmatched bases: 12. The germline V gene has CDR1 SGHVS and CDR2 FNYEAQ. The CDR3 spells CASSLGTSVNSPPGELFF. The DNA of the CDR3 is TGTGCCAGCAGCTTAGGGACTAGCGTCAACTCGCCTCCCGGGGAGCTGTTTTTT.

This clonotype has a handful of counts. The chain uses TRBV7-2 and TRBJ2-3; D gene unclear. Germline V gives CDR1 SGHTA, CDR2 FQGNSA. The CDR3 is 12 amino acids. V was clipped by 5 bases and J by 14 bases, with 17 bases between them. The chain's CDR3 is CASSPPGLKVYF. The DNA for the CDR3 is TGTGCCAGCAGCCCTCCCGGGCTAAAGGTGTATTTT.

In its sample, this clonotype was seen a few times. The CDR3, as DNA: TGTGCCAGCAGTTTCGCAGGGCAGGGGGAGACCCAGTACTTC. As protein: CASSFAGQGETQYF. The V gene is TRBV27, the J gene TRBJ2-5; the D gene is possibly TRBD1 (6 bases). Germline loops: CDR1 MNHEY, CDR2 SMNVEV (reference sequence). The CDR3 is made up of 14 amino acids. V dropped 3 bases and J dropped 5 bases, with 13 bases sitting between them.

In this sample, this clonotype turned up many times. The genes are TRBV7-2 and TRBJ2-5; a possible D gene is TRBD1 (6 bases). Germline V gene sequence: CDR1 SGHTA, CDR2 FQGNSA. This CDR3 region has 15 residues. The V end lost 5 bases, the J end lost 5 bases, and 18 bases lay between the germline ends. The CDR3 sequence is CASSQGWGRRETQYF. DNA for the CDR3: TGTGCCAGCAGCCAGGGGTGGGGGCGGCGCGAGACCCAGTACTTC.